This TCR beta chain was captured in a study of T cell changes during pregnancy in multiple sclerosis (dated by TCRdb to between 2017 and 2020). About the full investigation: In women with multiple sclerosis, the researchers looked at how the T cell repertoire shifted as pregnancy progressed.

Libraries were constructed by the immunoSEQ multiplex PCR assay. TCRdb took over this immuneACCESS table, retaining in-frame rearrangements with V and J assigned. Such tables are incomplete; in checked studies, under half of the missing clones stem from an unresolved V gene, and the remainder is unexplained. This sample comprises 70,000 to 95,000 clones, approximately 94% of them detected only once. Of the sample, 2% to 2.5% falls within the top ten clones. The V and J ends are trimmed by 6 bases and 8 bases, leaving 20 bases between them. The CDR3 sequence holds 15 residues, the cysteine and phenylalanine included. This entry keeps only the CDR3 DNA: 45 bases, framed from base 1. Looking up the germline V gene yields CDR1 MDHEN and CDR2 SYDVKM. This clone has just one count. It lacks a known antigen. No per-base quality is available; no much larger clone lies one base away.

The TCR was taken from a female donor with multiple sclerosis, enrolled in a pregnancy study. The chain couples TRBV28 to TRBJ2-1; TRBD2 might be the D gene, on 7 matching bases. The specimen was peripheral blood, collected in the third trimester of pregnancy. The encoded CDR3 is CASSPGGRESHEQFF. The DNA sequence is given as TGTGCCAGCAGCCCCGGGGGGCGGGAGAGTCATGAGCAGTTCTTC.